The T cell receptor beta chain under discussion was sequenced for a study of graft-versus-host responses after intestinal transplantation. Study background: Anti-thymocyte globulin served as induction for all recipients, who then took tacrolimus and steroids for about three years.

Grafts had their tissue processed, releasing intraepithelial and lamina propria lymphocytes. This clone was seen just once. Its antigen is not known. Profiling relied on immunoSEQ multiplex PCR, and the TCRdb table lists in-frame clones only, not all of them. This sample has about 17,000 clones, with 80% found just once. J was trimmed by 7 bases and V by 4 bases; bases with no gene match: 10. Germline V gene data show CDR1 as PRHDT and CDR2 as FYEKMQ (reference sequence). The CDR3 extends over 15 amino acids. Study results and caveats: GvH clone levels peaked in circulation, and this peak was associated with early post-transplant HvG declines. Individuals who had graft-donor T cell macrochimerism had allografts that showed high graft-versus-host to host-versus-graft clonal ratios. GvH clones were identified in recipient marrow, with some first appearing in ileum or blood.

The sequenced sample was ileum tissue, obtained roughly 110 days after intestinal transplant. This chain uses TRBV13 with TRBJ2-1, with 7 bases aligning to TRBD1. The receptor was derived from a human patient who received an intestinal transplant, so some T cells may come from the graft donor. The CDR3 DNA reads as TGTGCCAGCAGCTGGGGGACAGTCTCAAGGAATGAGCAGTTCTTC. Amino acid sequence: CASSWGTVSRNEQFF.